This is a list of T cell receptor beta chains from one sample in a study of blood T cell repertoires in COVID-19. Libraries were prepared by immunoSEQ multiplex PCR; TCRdb keeps only in-frame clonotypes and omits some of them. The profile shows about 80,000 clones, 85% of them singletons. Sequencing was done on a sample of peripheral blood. These receptors all stem from an elderly man with active or convalescent COVID-19. Each CDR3 is given with its conserved first and last residue. The order of the fields is CDR3 DNA, CDR3 protein, J gene, D gene, clone size, V gene. The D gene is left open where the match is weak. Clone size is shown for a subset of rows, as once, few, many or a class of expanded clone.

CDR3nt: TGTGCCAGCAGTTTTACGGTCATCCCGCGCCGGGGGGAAGAGACCCAGTACTTC
CDR3aa: CASSFTVIPRRGEETQYF
j_gene: TRBJ2-5
d_gene: TRBD2
abundance: NA
v_gene: TRBV28

CDR3nt: TGTGCCAGCAGTGACAGGCGCGGAAACACCATATATTTT
CDR3aa: CASSDRRGNTIYF
j_gene: TRBJ1-3
d_gene: NA
abundance: NA
v_gene: TRBV6-1

CDR3nt: TGCACCAGTTTCTCCTGGGGGGTAAACAATCAGCCCCAGCATTTT
CDR3aa: CTSFSWGVNNQPQHF
j_gene: TRBJ1-5
d_gene: NA
abundance: NA
v_gene: TRBV1

CDR3nt: TGTGCCAGCAGCTCGGGACTAGCGGGAGACCTCGCTGGCACAGATACGCAGTATTTT
CDR3aa: CASSSGLAGDLAGTDTQYF
j_gene: TRBJ2-3
d_gene: TRBD2
abundance: NA
v_gene: TRBV9

CDR3nt: TGCGCCAGCAGCTTGGACGGAGGGCGGGATACTGAAGCTTTCTTT
CDR3aa: CASSLDGGRDTEAFF
j_gene: TRBJ1-1
d_gene: NA
abundance: few
v_gene: TRBV5-1

CDR3nt: TGCAGCGTTGTCCAGGGGGCACTACGCACAGATACGCAGTATTTT
CDR3aa: CSVVQGALRTDTQYF
j_gene: TRBJ2-3
d_gene: TRBD1
abundance: NA
v_gene: TRBV29-1

CDR3nt: TGTGCCACCAGTGCACCCCGACTAGCGGCTTCGGGTGAGCAGTTCTTC
CDR3aa: CATSAPRLAASGEQFF
j_gene: TRBJ2-1
d_gene: TRBD2
abundance: NA
v_gene: TRBV24-1

CDR3nt: TGCGTAGAAGGGACAGGGGGCGAGACCCAGTACTTC
CDR3aa: CVEGTGGETQYF
j_gene: TRBJ2-5
d_gene: TRBD1
abundance: NA
v_gene: TRBV5-4

CDR3nt: TGCAGTGCTAGTAAGGGGCGGAGTAATTACTACAATGAGCAGTTCTTC
CDR3aa: CSASKGRSNYYNEQFF
j_gene: TRBJ2-1
d_gene: NA
abundance: NA
v_gene: TRBV20-1

CDR3nt: TGTGCTAGTGGTACTGGGACTAGCGGATATACTGAGCAGTTCTTC
CDR3aa: CASGTGTSGYTEQFF
j_gene: TRBJ2-1
d_gene: TRBD2
abundance: NA
v_gene: TRBV12-5

CDR3nt: TGTGCCAGCAGTTACGCGGGATCCACCTACAATGAGCAGTTCTTC
CDR3aa: CASSYAGSTYNEQFF
j_gene: TRBJ2-1
d_gene: NA
abundance: once
v_gene: TRBV6-5

CDR3nt: TGTGCCAGCAGCCATTCCGGGACAGGGTCGGGCTACACCTTC
CDR3aa: CASSHSGTGSGYTF
j_gene: TRBJ1-2
d_gene: TRBD1
abundance: NA
v_gene: TRBV3-1/TRBV3-2

CDR3nt: TGTGCCAGCAGTTACCCCGGCGGCGGGGAGCTGTTTTTT
CDR3aa: CASSYPGGGELFF
j_gene: TRBJ2-2
d_gene: NA
abundance: NA
v_gene: TRBV6-5

CDR3nt: TGTGCCAGCAGCTTCGACAGGGGGCAAGGCTACACCTTC
CDR3aa: CASSFDRGQGYTF
j_gene: TRBJ1-2
d_gene: TRBD1
abundance: NA
v_gene: TRBV7-2

CDR3nt: TGTGCCAGTAGTATAGATCGGAGGCGAGGTCAGCCCCAGCATTTT
CDR3aa: CASSIDRRRGQPQHF
j_gene: TRBJ1-5
d_gene: NA
abundance: NA
v_gene: TRBV19

CDR3nt: TGTGCCAGTAGTATTGACAGGGGGGATGGCTACACCTTC
CDR3aa: CASSIDRGDGYTF
j_gene: TRBJ1-2
d_gene: TRBD1
abundance: NA
v_gene: TRBV19

CDR3nt: TGCGCCAGCAGCTTGCTGACTGGAAACAATGAGCAGTTCTTC
CDR3aa: CASSLLTGNNEQFF
j_gene: TRBJ2-1
d_gene: NA
abundance: NA
v_gene: TRBV5-1

CDR3nt: TGCGCCAGCAGCCCTGACACAGGAACATCCAATGAAAAACTGTTTTTT
CDR3aa: CASSPDTGTSNEKLFF
j_gene: TRBJ1-4
d_gene: NA
abundance: NA
v_gene: TRBV5-1

CDR3nt: TGCGCCAGCAGCATACGTAGCGGGGGCGCCTACAATGAGCAGTTCTTC
CDR3aa: CASSIRSGGAYNEQFF
j_gene: TRBJ2-1
d_gene: TRBD2
abundance: NA
v_gene: TRBV5-1

CDR3nt: TGCAGTGCTAGTCCGAGCACAGGGGGAAATCAGCCCCAGCATTTT
CDR3aa: CSASPSTGGNQPQHF
j_gene: TRBJ1-5
d_gene: TRBD1
abundance: few
v_gene: TRBV20-1

CDR3nt: TGTGCCAGCCAGGACCGGGACAGAGTTAACTATGGCTACACCTTC
CDR3aa: CASQDRDRVNYGYTF
j_gene: TRBJ1-2
d_gene: TRBD1
abundance: NA
v_gene: TRBV19

CDR3nt: TGTGCCAGCAGGGACCAATCAGGGGGTCGGGACATTCAGTACTTC
CDR3aa: CASRDQSGGRDIQYF
j_gene: TRBJ2-4
d_gene: TRBD1
abundance: NA
v_gene: TRBV6-5

CDR3nt: TGTGCCAGCTCTCAATGGGGACAGGGGGCGGGGGCGGACACCGGGGAGCTGTTTTTT
CDR3aa: CASSQWGQGAGADTGELFF
j_gene: TRBJ2-2
d_gene: TRBD1
abundance: few
v_gene: TRBV19

CDR3nt: TGCGCCAGCAGCTTGACGGGACAGGGTGTGGCAGATACGCAGTATTTT
CDR3aa: CASSLTGQGVADTQYF
j_gene: TRBJ2-3
d_gene: TRBD1
abundance: NA
v_gene: TRBV5-1

CDR3nt: TGTGCCAGCTGTCCCCTAAAAGGGGCGAGTCATTCACCCCTCCACTTT
CDR3aa: CASCPLKGASHSPLHF
j_gene: TRBJ1-6
d_gene: NA
abundance: NA
v_gene: TRBV27

CDR3nt: TGTGCCAGCAGCCAAGTCTCAGGGGAGCCCCAGCATTTT
CDR3aa: CASSQVSGEPQHF
j_gene: TRBJ1-5
d_gene: NA
abundance: NA
v_gene: TRBV4-2

CDR3nt: TGTGCCAGCAGCTTAGCGTCTAGCGGGAACAATGAGCAGTTCTTC
CDR3aa: CASSLASSGNNEQFF
j_gene: TRBJ2-1
d_gene: TRBD2
abundance: NA
v_gene: TRBV7-2

CDR3nt: TGTGCCAGCAGTTCCCTAGGGGAGCCCCAGCATTTT
CDR3aa: CASSSLGEPQHF
j_gene: TRBJ1-5
d_gene: NA
abundance: NA
v_gene: TRBV28

CDR3nt: TGTGCCAGCAGCTCCCTTTTACAGGGCACTGAAGCTTTCTTT
CDR3aa: CASSSLLQGTEAFF
j_gene: TRBJ1-1
d_gene: NA
abundance: NA
v_gene: TRBV5-8

CDR3nt: TGTGCCAGCAGCCACTCCGGGACAGTCTCTGGAAACACCATATATTTT
CDR3aa: CASSHSGTVSGNTIYF
j_gene: TRBJ1-3
d_gene: TRBD1
abundance: NA
v_gene: TRBV14

CDR3nt: TGTGCTAGTGGCACAACGACAGCTAATTCACCCCTCCACTTT
CDR3aa: CASGTTTANSPLHF
j_gene: TRBJ1-6
d_gene: NA
abundance: NA
v_gene: TRBV12-5